The 24 T cell receptor beta chains below come from one sample, sequenced in a study of identical twins (TCRdb year 2016). To prepare the library, 5' RACE was applied. Instrument on record: Illumina HiSeq 2000. TCRdb reran the public reads through fastp at Q25 and MiXCR, keeping productive beta chains. Rows matching on CDR3 protein sequence are summarized as one entry with the most common DNA and genes. This sample comprises about 700,000 distinct CDR3 sequences, 5.5% to 7.5% of them detected only once. The leading ten clones occupy about 2% of the sample. Material: naive T cells sorted from blood. This specimen's cell subset or site label, interpreted: cells isolated with a human naive T-cell isolation kit. The receptor set was obtained from a man aged 18 to 30 in good health.

V is TRBV20-1 and J is TRBJ2-3; D may be TRBD1 or TRBD2 (6 bases each). Germline V gene lookup returns CDR1 DFQATT and CDR2 SNEGSKA (reference sequence). CDR3 length: 16 residues. V lost 0 bases and J lost 5, with 18 bases in between. CDR3 sequence: CSARDFFVGGQDTQYF. In DNA form, the CDR3 reads TGCAGTGCTAGAGATTTCTTCGTGGGGGGCCAAGATACGCAGTATTTT.

This clonotype was counted a few times. This chain connects TRBV19 to TRBJ2-1, with D uncertain. CDR3 length: 14 residues. V was trimmed by 3 bases and J by 0 bases, leaving 6 bases between them. CDR1 and CDR2 (germline): LNHDA, SQIVND (reference sequence). The CDR3 region has the DNA TGTGCCAGTAGTATCGGTAGCTCCTACAATGAGCAGTTCTTC. It specifies CASSIGSSYNEQFF.

In its sample, this clonotype was seen a few times. This sequence joins TRBV3-1 and TRBJ2-5; D is possibly TRBD2 (5 bases). The CDR3 covers 17 residues. Looked up from germline, CDR1 is LGHDT and CDR2 is YNNKEL (reference sequence). The germline V and J ends were trimmed by 2 bases and 2 bases, with 18 bases remaining between them. As DNA, the CDR3 is TGTGCCAGCAGCCAAAGAGGGATAGGAGTAGTACAAGAGACCCAGTACTTC. This encodes CASSQRGIGVVQETQYF.

The J gene is TRBJ1-2, the V gene TRBV6-5; D remains ambiguous. Germline V gives CDR1 MNHEY, CDR2 SVGAGI. Between the trimmed V and J ends, which lost 8 bases and 6 bases, there was a span of 10 bases. The CDR3 totals 11 residues. This CDR3 reads CASGENNGYTF. CDR3 coding DNA: TGTGCCAGCGGCGAAAACAATGGCTACACCTTC.

This clonotype was observed a handful of times. CDR3 protein: CASSTRGQNTEAFF. The CDR3 DNA follows: TGTGCCAGCTCCACGAGGGGTCAGAACACTGAAGCTTTCTTT. The V call is TRBV18, the J call TRBJ1-1; weak D call: TRBD1 (5 bases). Trimming took 6 bases from V and 1 from J, leaving 12 bases between them. Looked up from germline, CDR1 is KGHSH and CDR2 is LQKENI. CDR3 length: 14 amino acids.

This clonotype was observed at least ten times. This rearrangement joins TRBV5-1 to TRBJ1-1; TRBD1 is a possible D gene (6 bases). Germline assignment: CDR1 SGHRS and CDR2 YFSETQ. V shed 3 bases and J shed 6 bases, with 15 bases lying between them. There are 14 residues in the CDR3. The CDR3 DNA reads TGCGCCAGCAGCTATGGACAGCAAACTTCTGAAGCTTTCTTT. Translation: CASSYGQQTSEAFF.

This clonotype was counted ten times or more. V and J are TRBV5-1 and TRBJ1-4; tentatively, D is TRBD1 (5 bases). CDR1 is SGHRS and CDR2 is YFSETQ in the germline V gene. The ends were cut back, 0 bases at V and 8 bases at J, with 8 bases in the middle. The CDR3 loop spans 13 amino acids. CDR3 loop: CASSLAGREKLFF. The CDR3 DNA is TGCGCCAGCAGCTTGGCGGGGCGAGAAAAACTGTTTTTT.

Only a few counts were recorded for this clonotype. This sequence joins TRBV12-3 or TRBV12-4 and TRBJ1-2; D is possibly TRBD1 (5 bases). Trimming pared 5 bases from V and 1 base from J, leaving 8 bases between. The CDR3 spans 13 residues. The CDR3 is CASSGQDNYGYTF. In DNA, the CDR3 is TGTGCCAGCAGTGGACAAGATAACTATGGCTACACCTTC.

This clonotype appeared many times. The chain employs TRBV3-1 and TRBJ2-7; TRBD2 aligns across 11 bases. After removal of 3 bases from V and 7 bases from J, the junction contained 5 bases not matched to a gene. The CDR3 is made up of 14 amino acids. Per germline, CDR1 LGHDT and CDR2 YNNKEL (reference sequence). The CDR3 coding sequence is TGTGCCAGCAGCCAGCTAGCGGGAGGACGGGAGCAGTACTTC. The encoded protein is CASSQLAGGREQYF.

At least ten counts were recorded for this clonotype. The gene calls are TRBV9 and TRBJ2-6; D unresolved. Trimming took off 0 bases at V and 0 bases at J, with 7 bases between the two ends. This CDR3 has 16 residues. Germline CDR1 and CDR2: SGDLS and YYNGEE. CDR3 loop: CASSVGGLSGANVLTF. CDR3 nucleotide sequence: TGTGCCAGCAGCGTAGGTGGGCTCTCTGGGGCCAACGTCCTGACTTTC.

This rearrangement joins TRBV5-1 to TRBJ2-3; TRBD2 might be the D (6 bases). The germline V and J ends were trimmed by 3 bases and 2 bases, with 16 bases remaining between them. CDR3 length: 16 amino acids. The V gene's germline CDR1 is SGHRS and CDR2 YFSETQ. CDR3 amino acids: CASSSLGLQNTDTQYF. CDR3 coding DNA: TGCGCCAGCAGCTCCTTAGGACTACAGAACACAGATACGCAGTATTTT.

V and J are TRBV12-3 or TRBV12-4 and TRBJ1-3; D remains ambiguous. Deletions cut 6 bases from V and 4 bases from J, with 4 bases between. CDR3 length equals 11 residues. The CDR3 spells CASRAGNTIYF. CDR3 nucleotides: TGTGCCAGCAGGGCGGGAAACACCATATATTTT.

This clonotype showed up many times. V usage is TRBV20-1 and J usage is TRBJ1-5, with a weak D call TRBD1 (6 bases). The V gene's germline CDR1 is DFQATT and CDR2 SNEGSKA (reference sequence). This CDR3 contains 16 residues. V was clipped by 3 bases and J by 1 base, with 16 bases between them. In DNA, the CDR3 is TGCAGTGCTAGTAGATGGGGGGCGACGAGCAATCAGCCCCAGCATTTT. Its translation is CSASRWGATSNQPQHF.

The chain has TRBV27 and TRBJ2-3; D perhaps matches TRBD2 (6 bases). V lost 4 bases and J 1 base, leaving 9 bases between the germline ends. The CDR3 contains 14 residues. CDR1 and CDR2 (germline): MNHEY, SMNVEV (reference sequence). CDR3 coding DNA: TGTGCCAGCAGTTGGGCGGGACGCACAGATACGCAGTATTTT. Amino acids: CASSWAGRTDTQYF.

V gene TRBV28 combines with J gene TRBJ2-2; maybe TRBD2 (6 bases). Per germline, CDR1 MDHEN and CDR2 SYDVKM. This CDR3 is 12 amino acids long. The ends were cut back, 10 bases at V and 6 bases at J, with 12 bases in the middle. CDR3 coding DNA: TGTGCCATCGGAGGGCTGTCCGGGGAGCTGTTTTTT. It translates to CAIGGLSGELFF.

Notes on this clonotype: A much bigger clone sits one base away, suggesting this may be a read error. The chain employs TRBV28 and TRBJ2-5; D may be TRBD1 or TRBD2 (5 bases each). CDR1 MDHEN and CDR2 SYDVKM come from the germline V gene. The germline V and J ends were trimmed by 5 bases and 7 bases, with 17 bases remaining between them. The CDR3 runs 14 residues. The CDR3 region is CASSLAIGAGTQYF. The CDR3 nucleotides read TGTGCCAGCAGTCTTGCGATAGGGGCGGGGACCCAGTACTTC.

This clonotype was counted ten times or more. J is TRBJ2-3 and V is TRBV6-5; 11 bases map to TRBD2. The CDR3 has 16 amino acids. Germline V gene sequence: CDR1 MNHEY, CDR2 SVGAGI. V shed 4 bases, J shed 4 bases, and the junction held 7 bases outside the gene matches. The CDR3 spells CASSFVAGGPADTQYF. Here the CDR3 DNA reads TGTGCCAGCAGTTTTGTAGCGGGAGGGCCGGCAGATACGCAGTATTTT.

This clonotype was seen a handful of times. This chain joins TRBV20-1 and TRBJ2-1; 8 bases agree with TRBD2. Germline CDR1 and CDR2: DFQATT and SNEGSKA (reference sequence). V lost 5 bases and J lost 15; bases outside the gene matches: 9. This CDR3 is 11 amino acids long. CDR3 amino acids: CSAGSGTSLFF. The CDR3 region has the DNA TGCAGTGCTGGAAGTGGGACTAGTCTGTTCTTC.

This clonotype was detected ten times or more. The chain joins TRBV5-1 to TRBJ2-7, with a weak D call TRBD2 (7 bases). CDR3 length: 15 amino acids. The V gene lost 8 bases and the J gene lost 0 bases, with 18 bases spanning the gap. Germline lookup yields CDR1 SGHRS and CDR2 YFSETQ. CDR3 region: CASKGGDGSSYEQYV. The CDR3 nucleotides read TGCGCCAGTAAAGGGGGGGACGGGAGCTCCTACGAGCAGTACGTC.

This clonotype has at least ten counts. The chain recombines TRBV27 with TRBJ2-5; D unclear. The CDR3 contains 13 residues. From germline, CDR1 is MNHEY and CDR2 SMNVEV (reference sequence). V was shortened by 5 bases and J by 2 bases, with 9 bases between the two germline ends. CDR3 sequence reads: CASSRRSQETQYF. DNA of the CDR3: TGTGCCAGCAGTCGGCGCAGTCAAGAGACCCAGTACTTC.

This clonotype has a count of ten or more. The chain is built from TRBV24-1 and TRBJ2-7; the D is unclear. The CDR3 length is 14 residues. CDR1 KGHDR and CDR2 SFDVKD come from the germline V gene. The germline V and J ends were trimmed by 5 bases and 9 bases, with 19 bases remaining between them. The CDR3 DNA reads TGTGCCACCAGTGCCCACTCCGGACGAGTAGGGCAGTACTTC. Its protein is CATSAHSGRVGQYF.

The J gene is TRBJ2-5, the V gene TRBV20-1; D is perhaps TRBD2 (8 bases). Looked up from germline, CDR1 is DFQATT and CDR2 is SNEGSKA (reference sequence). The length of the CDR3 is 16 residues. The V end lost 6 bases, the J end lost 1 base, and 21 bases lay between the germline ends. The CDR3 DNA reads as TGCAGTGCCCGACGAGGGGGCGGGAGGCCCCAAGAGACCCAGTACTTC. It encodes CSARRGGGRPQETQYF.

V usage is TRBV27 and J usage is TRBJ2-7; possibly TRBD1 for D (5 bases). Trimming removed 5 bases at V and 6 bases at J, with 20 bases between. The CDR3 runs to 15 residues. Germline V gene data show CDR1 as MNHEY and CDR2 as SMNVEV (reference sequence). CDR3 DNA: TGTGCCAGCAGTAAAGGGGTAGTGGTGCCTTTCGAGCAGTACTTC. Translated, it gives CASSKGVVVPFEQYF.

V usage is TRBV12-3 or TRBV12-4 and J usage is TRBJ2-6; D unresolved. The V end lost 3 bases, the J end lost 2 bases, and 5 bases lay between the germline ends. The CDR3 is made up of 14 amino acids. The CDR3 loop is CASSFQAGANVLTF. In DNA form, the CDR3 reads TGTGCCAGCAGTTTCCAGGCTGGGGCCAACGTCCTGACTTTC.